By share of the sample, the clone carrying this T cell receptor beta chain is medium-sized. Antigen: not known. Follow-up blood was drawn about 14 weeks, roughly three months, after antiretroviral therapy began. The repertoire came from unfractionated whole blood and reflected all unsorted peripheral T cells. The sample belongs to a study of HIV-infected patients and healthy controls. cDNA was made from about 510 ng RNA using alpha and beta constant primers. Using multiplexing indices, alpha and beta chain libraries were generated apart by chain-specific third strand synthesis. Each CDR3 protein gets one entry after TCRdb re-called the 5' RACE reads with MiXCR. The table includes around 7,000 distinct CDR3 sequences, 10% detected once. Study conclusions and caveats: HIV+ repertoires were severely depleted of MAIT alpha-chain CDR3s, unlike healthy controls. CMV-associated CDR3s mostly grew nonsignificantly during therapy, while HIV-associated CDR3s declined significantly. Compared with controls, mean Gini indices were significantly raised in HIV-infected repertoires, possibly indicating oligoclonality. The diversity differences were not explained by slight age and sex differences between study cohorts.

This material consisted of blood, taken during antiretroviral therapy. The clonotype comes from an adult with HIV infection.

DNA for the CDR3: TGTGCCAGCAGTCCCCGACTAGCGCTCCATCCCCAACTTCAGTACTTC. This gives the protein CASSPRLALHPQLQYF. The rearrangement uses TRBV28 and TRBJ2-4, with 8 nucleotides matching TRBD2. CDR1 is MDHEN, CDR2 SYDVKM, per germline. The CDR3 totals 16 residues. Losses at the gene ends were 5 bases for V and 11 bases for J; bases not matched to a gene: 17.